This TCR beta chain was observed in a study of identical twins. Study-wide points: When twins shared out-of-frame alpha sequences, those sequences had excess low generation probability. Insertion counts were lower in abundant cord blood beta clonotypes, a trend that memory repertoires did not show. Weaker excess twin sharing was observed in beta out-of-frame sequences.

This clonotype was seen a few times. Its specificity is not known. V lost 10 bases and J 1 base, leaving 13 bases between the germline ends. Germline V CDR1 and CDR2: MNHNS, SASEGT. The CDR3 runs to 13 residues. Unique molecular identifiers were in the cDNA, with template-switch universal primer binding. TCRdb redid the calling of the 5' RACE reads with MiXCR, one entry per CDR3 protein. Among 700,000 to 950,000 distinct CDR3 sequences listed, roughly an eighth were seen once. This same sample was also taken into another study, of yellow fever vaccine responses in identical twins.

This TCR derives from a woman aged 18-29 years in good health. The source material was PBMCs. The rearrangement uses TRBV6-1 and TRBJ1-1; D gene ambiguous. The CDR3: CATREEKNTEAFF. The CDR3 DNA follows: TGTGCCACTCGGGAGGAGAAGAACACTGAAGCTTTCTTT.